This entry lists 25 T cell receptor beta chains sequenced from one sample in a study of CD8+CD57+ T cells in acquired aplastic anemia. Using genomic DNA as the template, TCR beta VDJ and CDR3 profiling was carried out. TCRdb reprocessed the reads via MiXCR and lists one record per CDR3 protein. In the table there are about 220,000 distinct CDR3 sequences, around 32% of which are singletons. Material for sequencing was sorted CD4+, CD8+, or CD8+CD57+ T cells (not recorded which) from PBMCs. These receptor sequences come from a human donor in good health, serving as a control.

This clonotype was seen more than once but under ten times. The gene calls are TRBV2 and TRBJ2-1; 9 bases are shared with TRBD2. CDR1 and CDR2 from the germline V gene are SNHLY and FYNNEI. With V trimmed by 6 bases and J by 0 bases, 9 bases remained unmatched. CDR3 length equals 17 residues. The CDR3 DNA sequence: TGTGCCAGCAGAGTCCTCTTTAGCGGGAGCTCCTACAATGAGCAGTTCTTC. Translating it yields CASRVLFSGSSYNEQFF. Based on the CDR3 plus reference TRBV2 and TRBJ2-1, the full variable domain is EPEVTQTPSHQVTQMGQEVILRCVPISNHLYFYWYRQILGQKVEFLVSFYNNEISEKSEIFDDQFSVERPDGSNFTLKIRSTKLEDSAMYFCASRVLFSGSSYNEQFFGPGTRLTVL.

This clonotype came up many times. An end of the junction does not agree with germline; a read error may underlie this. J is TRBJ2-5 and V is TRBV10-2; D remains ambiguous. Germline CDR1 reads WSHSY; CDR2 reads SAAADI. This CDR3 comprises 15 residues. The CDR3 DNA is TGCGCCAGCGGTGACATGTTTATGGACCAAGAGACCCAGTACTTC. Residues: CASGDMFMDQETQYF.

V is TRBV10-3 and J is TRBJ1-2, with a possible D match to TRBD1 (5 bases). The CDR3 length is 18 residues. Per the germline V gene, CDR1 is ENHRY and CDR2 is SYGVKD. The V end was cut by 0 bases, the J end by 0 bases, with 17 bases between. CDR3 in DNA: TGTGCCATCAGTGAGTCGCAGGAAAGACAGCCTACTAACTATGGCTACACCTTC. Encoded protein: CAISESQERQPTNYGYTF.

This clonotype has ten or more counts. This sequence joins TRBV10-1 and TRBJ2-3; a possible D gene is TRBD1 (5 bases). Germline loops: CDR1 WNHNN, CDR2 SYGVQD (reference sequence). Trimming pared 0 bases from V and 9 bases from J, leaving 13 bases between. The CDR3 has 14 amino acids. In nucleotides, the CDR3 is TGCGCCAGCAGTGAGTCGAGTCTCCAGGGCACGCAGTATTTT. Translation gives CASSESSLQGTQYF.

This clonotype was counted many times. The rearrangement links TRBV2 to TRBJ2-7; D is possibly TRBD1 (5 bases). From germline, CDR1 is SNHLY and CDR2 FYNNEI. The CDR3 has 15 residues. Between the trimmed V and J ends, which lost 1 base and 2 bases, there was a span of 12 bases. CDR3 coding DNA: TGTGCCAGCAGTGAAGAGATAGACAGTGCCTACGAGCAGTACTTC. Its protein product is CASSEEIDSAYEQYF.

As concerns this clonotype: It may be a read error: a sequence one base away is much more abundant. The chain employs TRBV11-2 and TRBJ2-5; the D gene is possibly TRBD2 (5 bases). The CDR3 contains 13 residues. The V gene's germline CDR1 is SGHAT and CDR2 FQNNGV. The CDR3, as DNA: TGCACCAGCAGCCCAGGACTGGGGGAGACCCAGTACTTC. It yields the protein CTSSPGLGETQYF.

This clonotype was picked up many times. This chain uses TRBV20-1 with TRBJ1-2, with TRBD1 as a possible D gene (6 bases). CDR1 and CDR2 from the germline V gene are DFQATT and SNEGSKA (reference sequence). The CDR3 runs to 15 residues. Trimming removed 0 bases from V and 4 bases from J, with 15 bases in between. The CDR3 reads CSARDMRGATYGYTF. The CDR3 DNA reads TGCAGTGCTAGAGATATGCGGGGGGCTACCTATGGCTACACCTTC.

This clonotype has a count of ten or more. The chain recombines TRBV7-2 with TRBJ2-3; D unresolved. The germline gives CDR1 SGHTA, CDR2 FQGNSA. The CDR3 is made up of 14 amino acids. Trimming stripped 1 base from V and 4 bases from J, with 9 bases between. CDR3 region: CASSLVSGSDTQYF. The CDR3 bases are TGTGCCAGCAGCTTAGTCAGTGGGTCAGATACGCAGTATTTT.

V and J are TRBV28 and TRBJ1-1; maybe TRBD1 (5 bases). CDR3 length: 14 residues. V lost 5 bases and J lost 5, with 15 bases in between. Germline V gene lookup returns CDR1 MDHEN and CDR2 SYDVKM. In DNA form, the CDR3 reads TGTGCCAGCAGTCGTGCTGGGGGAAGGACTGAAGCTTTCTTT. This codes for CASSRAGGRTEAFF.

The V call is TRBV5-1, the J call TRBJ2-1; a possible D gene is TRBD2 (5 bases). The length of the CDR3 is 15 residues. V shed 0 bases and J shed 4 bases, with 11 bases lying between them. Germline CDR1 reads SGHRS; CDR2 reads YFSETQ. In DNA, the CDR3 is TGCGCCAGCAGCTTGGAACGGGGAGAGTACAATGAGCAGTTCTTC. Protein sequence: CASSLERGEYNEQFF. Based on the CDR3 plus reference TRBV5-1 and TRBJ2-1, the full variable domain is KAGVTQTPRYLIKTRGQQVTLSCSPISGHRSVSWYQQTPGQGLQFLFEYFSETQRNKGNFPGRFSGRQFSNSRSEMNVSTLELGDSALYLCASSLERGEYNEQFFGPGTRLTVL.

The table lists this clonotype with many counts. The chain carries TRBV12-3 or TRBV12-4 and TRBJ1-2; TRBD1 might be the D (6 bases). The CDR3 is 13 residues long. Between the trimmed V and J ends, which lost 7 bases and 4 bases, there was a span of 13 bases. Written as DNA, the CDR3 is TGTGCCAGCACCGGACAGTTTACCTATGGCTACACCTTC. Its protein is CASTGQFTYGYTF.

This clonotype was observed at least ten times. V usage is TRBV20-1 and J usage is TRBJ2-3; 8 bases map to TRBD2. V shed 0 bases, J shed 6 bases, and the junction held 8 bases outside the gene matches. Germline CDR1 and CDR2: DFQATT and SNEGSKA (reference sequence). The CDR3 loop spans 15 amino acids. The CDR3 is CSARDRGTSRDTQYF. CDR3 coding DNA: TGCAGTGCTAGAGATCGGGGGACTAGTCGGGATACGCAGTATTTT.

This clonotype was seen at least ten times. The rearrangement joins TRBV25-1 to TRBJ2-7; the match to TRBD2 covers 8 bases. This CDR3 has 15 amino acids. Germline V gene lookup returns CDR1 MGHDK and CDR2 SYGVNS. The trim removed 5 bases at V and 4 bases at J, leaving 10 bases unmatched. DNA for the CDR3: TGTGCCAGCAGTCGGGGGGGGGTCGCGGGGTACGAGCAGTACTTC. Residues: CASSRGGVAGYEQYF.

This clonotype was found many times. The chain uses TRBV3-1 and TRBJ1-2; no firm D call. CDR3 size: 12 residues. Germline loops: CDR1 LGHDT, CDR2 YNNKEL (reference sequence). The V gene lost 5 bases and the J gene lost 2 bases, with 6 bases spanning the gap. In nucleotides, the CDR3 is TGTGCCAGCAGCTCACGGAACTATGGCTACACCTTC. Translated: CASSSRNYGYTF.

This clonotype was seen once. The chain employs TRBV5-1 and TRBJ2-5; D perhaps matches TRBD2 (6 bases). V dropped 0 bases and J dropped 4 bases, with 13 bases sitting between them. The CDR3 spans 15 residues. Per the germline V gene, CDR1 is SGHRS and CDR2 is YFSETQ. The CDR3 loop reads CASSLGPRGGETQYF. DNA of the CDR3: TGCGCCAGCAGCTTGGGACCACGGGGAGGAGAGACCCAGTACTTC.

This clonotype was recorded at least ten times. The chain links TRBV7-8 to TRBJ2-5; D not resolved. CDR1 and CDR2 (germline): SGHVS, FQNEAQ. The CDR3 is made up of 16 amino acids. With 5 bases removed from V and 2 bases from J, the gap between germline ends came to 18 bases. Written as DNA, the CDR3 is TGTGCCAGCAGCCCTCGCCTGGAGTTCGGGCAAGAGACCCAGTACTTC. Its protein product is CASSPRLEFGQETQYF.

This chain connects TRBV6-2 or TRBV6-3 to TRBJ2-1, with 9 bases fitting TRBD2. J gave up 6 bases and V 2 bases, and 14 bases lay outside the gene matches. The CDR3 has 18 amino acids. Germline lookup yields CDR1 MNHEY and CDR2 SVGEGT. CDR3 protein: CASSYESTFSGRINEQFF. The DNA of the CDR3 is TGTGCCAGCAGTTACGAATCCACTTTTAGCGGGAGAATCAATGAGCAGTTCTTC.

This chain connects TRBV7-8 to TRBJ1-6; D unresolved. This CDR3 contains 15 residues. Germline loops: CDR1 SGHVS, CDR2 FQNEAQ. Trimming removed 5 bases from V and 10 bases from J, with 18 bases in between. The CDR3 nucleotides are TGTGCCAGCAGCCCGAAACTAGCGGGAGGATCACCCCTCCACTTT. Protein sequence: CASSPKLAGGSPLHF.

Only a few counts were recorded for this clonotype. This chain connects TRBV6-5 to TRBJ1-3; tentative D call: TRBD1 (6 bases). V lost 2 bases, J lost 4 bases, and 9 bases lay in between. This CDR3 region has 14 residues. Germline CDR1 reads MNHEY; CDR2 reads SVGAGI. CDR3 residues: CASSYGGTGNTIYF. CDR3 bases: TGTGCCAGCAGTTACGGGGGCACGGGAAACACCATATATTTT.

The chain recombines TRBV15 with TRBJ2-7; D may be TRBD1 (7 bases). In germline, CDR1 is LNHNV, CDR2 YYDKDF (reference sequence). Deletions cut 0 bases from V and 4 bases from J, with 19 bases between. The CDR3 is made up of 17 amino acids. CDR3 loop: CATSREGGGGAPYEQYF. Written as DNA, the CDR3 is TGTGCCACCAGCAGAGAAGGGGGCGGCGGGGCTCCATACGAGCAGTACTTC.

Only a few counts were recorded for this clonotype. The genes are TRBV3-1 and TRBJ1-1; D remains ambiguous. Looked up from germline, CDR1 is LGHDT and CDR2 is YNNKEL (reference sequence). This CDR3 has 16 amino acids. With 0 bases removed from V and 0 bases from J, the gap between germline ends came to 11 bases. The CDR3 bases are TGTGCCAGCAGCCAAGACGGAAGGGATCTGAACACTGAAGCTTTCTTT. This translates into CASSQDGRDLNTEAFF.

The chain recombines TRBV20-1 with TRBJ2-7; D possibly corresponds to TRBD1 (5 bases). This CDR3 is built from 14 residues. Trimming pared 7 bases from V and 0 bases from J, leaving 16 bases between. The germline CDR1 and CDR2 sequences are DFQATT and SNEGSKA (reference sequence). The DNA for the CDR3 is TGCAGTGTCCCCGTGGGGCGGCGCTCCTACGAGCAGTACTTC. It encodes CSVPVGRRSYEQYF.

This clonotype was found a few times. The CDR3 protein is CASSRLAGVVDTQYF. DNA of the CDR3: TGTGCCAGCAGCCGACTAGCGGGAGTTGTAGATACGCAGTATTTT. The chain joins TRBV11-2 to TRBJ2-3, with 12 bases identical to TRBD2. Per germline, CDR1 SGHAT and CDR2 FQNNGV. Trimming at V came to 5 bases and at J to 5 bases, leaving 5 bases not matched to a gene. The CDR3 has 15 residues.

The rearrangement uses TRBV4-1 and TRBJ1-5; D is uncertain. The germline V gene has CDR1 MGHRA and CDR2 YSYEKL. Trimming took off 4 bases at V and 4 bases at J, with 11 bases between the two ends. CDR3 size: 14 residues. CDR3 bases: TGCGCCAGCAGCCTCGGACCGATAAATCAGCCCCAGCATTTT. Translation: CASSLGPINQPQHF.

This clonotype has just a few counts. The chain has TRBV20-1 and TRBJ2-3; the match to TRBD2 covers 7 bases. The CDR3 sequence is 16 residues long. CDR1 and CDR2 from the germline V gene are DFQATT and SNEGSKA (reference sequence). V shed 0 bases and J 6 bases; nucleotides not matched to a gene: 12. DNA of the CDR3: TGCAGTGCTAGAGATAGTAGGGGATCCGGGGGGGATACGCAGTATTTT. Its protein is CSARDSRGSGGDTQYF.